Listed below are T cell receptor beta chains from one sample, sequenced in a study of cytomegalovirus exposure and HLA in healthy donors. Clones were read by immunoSEQ multiplex PCR, and TCRdb kept only the in-frame ones, dropping some. This table holds around 160,000 clones, around 78% found once. Sequenced sample: PBMCs. These receptors were collected from a woman between 40 and 55 years old in good health and CMV-seronegative. The CDR3 runs from the conserved cysteine through the conserved F or W. The order of the fields is V gene, D gene, clone size, J gene, CDR3 protein, CDR3 DNA. A D gene is named only where the DNA matches it firmly. Not every row has a clone size; where given, it reads once, few, many or a size class.

TRBV5-1	TRBD2	-	TRBJ2-1	CASSLRSGVQLAGHNEQFF	TGCGCCAGCAGCTTGAGGTCAGGGGTTCAGCTAGCGGGACACAATGAGCAGTTCTTC
TRBV5-5	TRBD1	-	TRBJ2-7	CASSPIPGTGYYEQYF	TGTGCCAGCAGCCCGATTCCCGGGACAGGCTACTACGAGCAGTACTTC
TRBV5-6	TRBD1	-	TRBJ2-2	CASSPGPGQGPTGELFF	TGTGCCAGCAGCCCCGGACCCGGACAGGGCCCAACCGGGGAGCTGTTTTTT
TRBV4-2	TRBD2	few	TRBJ2-4	CASSQPSGTSGDAKNIQYF	TGTGCCAGCAGCCAACCTTCGGGGACTAGCGGGGATGCCAAAAACATTCAGTACTTC
TRBV27	-	-	TRBJ2-7	CASGGRGGSYEQYF	TGTGCCAGCGGGGGAAGGGGGGGCTCCTACGAGCAGTACTTC
TRBV11-1	-	-	TRBJ2-5	CASSLGSGQPYF	TGTGCCAGCAGCTTAGGGAGCGGACAGCCTTACTTC
TRBV14	-	-	TRBJ2-7	CASSQDRSYEQYF	TGTGCCAGCAGCCAAGATCGGAGCTACGAGCAGTACTTC
TRBV7-6	-	-	TRBJ2-2	CASSLAGEMPGELFF	TGTGCCAGCAGCTTAGCGGGAGAGATGCCCGGGGAGCTGTTTTTT
TRBV30	-	few	TRBJ1-2	CAWRGGFGDRYTF	TGTGCCTGGAGGGGGGGTTTCGGGGATCGCTACACCTTC
TRBV2	TRBD1	-	TRBJ2-7	CASRTGQGWYEQYF	TGTGCCAGCAGAACTGGACAGGGGTGGTACGAGCAGTACTTC
TRBV5-1	TRBD1	once	TRBJ2-7	CASSSSTGTAYEQYF	TGCGCCAGCAGCTCCTCAACCGGGACAGCCTACGAGCAGTACTTC
TRBV5-1	-	-	TRBJ2-2	CATRPGENTGELFF	TGCGCCACTCGCCCCGGTGAGAACACCGGGGAGCTGTTTTTT
TRBV18	TRBD1	-	TRBJ1-1	CASSPGRGPDTEAFF	TGTGCCAGCTCACCAGGTAGGGGGCCGGACACTGAAGCTTTCTTT
TRBV7-6	TRBD1	-	TRBJ1-1	CASSRGQANTEAFF	TGTGCCAGCAGCAGGGGACAGGCGAACACTGAAGCTTTCTTT
TRBV11-3	-	-	TRBJ2-7	CASSFGTSQKQYF	TGTGCCAGCAGCTTCGGGACATCACAAAAGCAGTACTTC
TRBV7-8	-	-	TRBJ2-5	CASSRTEQPRETQYF	TGTGCCAGCAGCCGGACAGAACAGCCTCGAGAGACCCAGTACTTC
TRBV5-1	-	-	TRBJ2-3	CASTPGRYPSTDTQYF	TGCGCCAGCACCCCAGGTCGTTATCCTAGCACAGATACGCAGTATTTT
TRBV28	TRBD2	-	TRBJ2-1	CASSLTGGGYNEQFF	TGTGCCAGCAGTTTAACCGGGGGGGGATACAATGAGCAGTTCTTC